The 16 T cell receptor beta chains listed next were all sequenced from one sample in a study of graft-versus-host responses after intestinal transplantation (dated by TCRdb to the early 2020s). The library came from the immunoSEQ multiplex PCR assay. In TCRdb, the immuneACCESS table is reduced to in-frame sequences with V and J assigned. These tables do not hold every clone; where another copy was compared, an unresolved V gene accounts for under half, and the others remain unexplained. This sample comprises approximately 13,000 clones, about 35% of them detected only once. The ten largest clonotypes hold 2.3% of the sample. The sample's time point label, in plain terms: cells obtained before transplantation from donor or recipient. Mixed lymphocyte reactions plated approximately 200,000 CFSE-labeled pre-transplant responders with approximately 200,000 irradiated violet-dye-labeled stimulators and were cultured for about six days.

Sequences were derived from alloreactive CD8+ T cells from a mixed lymphocyte reaction culture, sampled before intestinal transplant. According to the study, the label for this sample's cell subset or site signals: CFSE-low proliferating T cells sorted from approximately 6-day pre-transplant mixed lymphocyte reaction (GvH or HvG direction). The source is a human patient who received an intestinal transplant.

There are a few counts of this clone. The chain employs TRBV6-6 and TRBJ1-2, with D possibly matching TRBD1 (5 bases). Germline CDR1 is MNHNY and CDR2 is SVGAGI (reference sequence). The CDR3 spans 14 residues. V was pared by 0 bases and J by 8 bases, with 13 bases between. This CDR3 is CASSYSSRAEGYTF. The CDR3 bases are TGTGCCAGCAGTTACTCGAGCAGGGCGGAGGGCTACACCTTC.

This clone is classed as medium-sized (0.01 to 0.1%). J is TRBJ1-4 and V is TRBV30, with unresolved D. CDR1 is GTSNPN and CDR2 is SVGIG in the germline V gene (reference sequence). The CDR3 loop spans 14 amino acids. The V and J ends lost 0 bases and 15 bases respectively, with 20 bases between them. This chain's CDR3 is CAWSVLFRTGLLFF. CDR3 sequence (DNA): TGTGCCTGGAGTGTACTGTTCCGAACGGGGTTATTGTTTTTT.

The chain uses TRBV18 and TRBJ1-1; D unclear. The V gene's germline CDR1 is KGHSH and CDR2 LQKENI. CDR3 length: 14 amino acids. The V end lost 2 bases, the J end lost 2 bases, and 9 bases lay between the germline ends. CDR3 sequence (DNA): TGTGCCAGCTCACCAGTGGCCTTAAACACTGAAGCTTTCTTT. This translates into CASSPVALNTEAFF.

The chain combines TRBV6-1 with TRBJ1-3; D is uncertain. Germline CDR1 is MNHNS and CDR2 is SASEGT. Trimming stripped 1 base from V and 0 bases from J, with 7 bases between. The CDR3 totals 15 residues. CDR3 sequence: CASSEGASSGNTIYF. In DNA form, the CDR3 reads TGTGCCAGCAGTGAAGGTGCGAGCTCTGGAAACACCATATATTTT.

CDR3 bases: TGTGCCAGCAGTCAGGCTAGCGGGGGGGCCAGGAATGAGCAGTTCTTC. Translation: CASSQASGGARNEQFF. The chain combines TRBV2 with TRBJ2-1; 12 nucleotides align to TRBD2. CDR1 and CDR2 from the germline V gene are SNHLY and FYNNEI. The V gene end was trimmed by 5 bases and the J gene end by 7 bases; junction bases not matched to a gene: 9. This CDR3 region has 16 residues.

The chain employs TRBV6-5 and TRBJ1-1; 8 bases agree with TRBD1. V lost 6 bases and J lost 8; bases outside the gene matches: 5. Germline V lookup: CDR1 MNHEY, CDR2 SVGAGI. The CDR3 runs 12 residues. The CDR3 region has the DNA TGTGCCAGCAGCCTCGGACAGGGAGAAGCTTTCTTT. Protein: CASSLGQGEAFF.

The genes are TRBV7-9 and TRBJ2-5; TRBD2 agrees at 11 bases. Germline V lookup: CDR1 SEHNR, CDR2 FQNEAQ (reference sequence). Germline trimming cut 5 bases from V and 5 bases from J; bases unmatched to any gene: 7. The CDR3 consists of 15 residues. The CDR3 DNA sequence: TGTGCCAGCAGCAAGTTAGCGGGGGGGCCCGAGACCCAGTACTTC. Amino acid sequence: CASSKLAGGPETQYF.

This chain links TRBV4-1 with TRBJ1-2; D is unclear. This CDR3 contains 12 residues. In germline, CDR1 is MGHRA, CDR2 YSYEKL. V gave up 0 bases and J gave up 6 bases, with 5 bases separating them. The CDR3: CASSQDRNGYTF. CDR3 DNA: TGCGCCAGCAGCCAAGATCGGAATGGCTACACCTTC.

The chain joins TRBV5-1 to TRBJ2-3; unclear D gene. The CDR3 extends over 11 amino acids. Germline CDR1 reads SGHRS; CDR2 reads YFSETQ. The V end lost 0 bases, the J end lost 14 bases, and 10 bases lay between the germline ends. CDR3 nucleotide sequence: TGCGCCAGCAGCTTGGCCCAGCGTTGGTATTTT. Translation: CASSLAQRWYF.

This clone is medium-sized by share. The gene calls are TRBV14 and TRBJ2-3; 9 positions match TRBD2. CDR3 length equals 17 residues. The ends lost 1 base at V and 1 base at J; junction bases unmatched: 6. CDR1 is SGHDN and CDR2 is FVKESK in the germline V gene. The CDR3 region is CASSQGIAGDRTDTQYF. CDR3 in DNA: TGTGCCAGCAGCCAAGGCATAGCGGGGGACCGCACAGATACGCAGTATTTT.

The chain uses TRBV29-1 and TRBJ1-2; perhaps TRBD1 as D (6 bases). The CDR3 runs 13 residues. Between the trimmed V and J ends, which lost 7 bases and 0 bases, there was a span of 12 bases. Germline V gives CDR1 SQVTM, CDR2 ANQGSEA. CDR3 region: CSDVGQPNYGYTF. The CDR3 coding sequence is TGCAGCGACGTGGGACAACCTAACTATGGCTACACCTTC.

The chain uses TRBV14 and TRBJ2-3, with D possibly TRBD2 on 6 matching bases. The CDR3 has 15 amino acids. Germline V gene data show CDR1 as SGHDN and CDR2 as FVKESK. V lost 4 bases and J lost 4, with 15 bases in between. CDR3 in amino acids: CASSLTGGKADTQYF. The CDR3 DNA follows: TGTGCCAGCAGCCTGACCGGGGGTAAAGCAGATACGCAGTATTTT. The variable domain in full, completed from reference TRBV14 and TRBJ2-3, reads EAGVTQFPSHSVIEKGQTVTLRCDPISGHDNLYWYRRVMGKEIKFLLHFVKESKQDESGMPNNRFLAERTGGTYSTLKVQPAELEDSGVYFCASSLTGGKADTQYFGPGTRLTVL.

The chain joins TRBV27 to TRBJ1-2, with D unclear. V lost 0 bases to trimming and J lost 4 bases, with 18 bases between them. The CDR3 contains 17 residues. Looked up from germline, CDR1 is MNHEY and CDR2 is SMNVEV (reference sequence). DNA for the CDR3: TGTGCCAGCAGTTTATCCTCCTCTCCAGAAACGATCTATGGCTACACCTTC. This codes for CASSLSSSPETIYGYTF.

The V call is TRBV10-3, the J call TRBJ2-7; the D gene could be TRBD1 or TRBD2 (6 bases each). The CDR3 runs 14 residues. V gave up 6 bases and J gave up 1 base, with 13 bases separating them. Germline V lookup: CDR1 ENHRY, CDR2 SYGVKD. The CDR3 DNA reads TGTGCCATCAGGGGGGGCGACAAGTCCTACGAGCAGTACTTC. This sequence encodes CAIRGGDKSYEQYF.

The J gene is TRBJ2-1, the V gene TRBV29-1, with TRBD2 matching 12 bases. V trimming: 6 bases; J trimming: 1 base; junction bases outside the gene matches: 7. Germline V CDR1 and CDR2: SQVTM, ANQGSEA. The CDR3 sequence is 16 residues long. CDR3 coding DNA: TGCAGCGTGACTAGCGGGGGTGTATTGTCCTACAATGAGCAGTTCTTC. Amino acid sequence: CSVTSGGVLSYNEQFF.

This chain links TRBV5-6 with TRBJ2-1, with D tentatively TRBD1 (5 bases). The V gene's germline CDR1 is SGHDT and CDR2 YYEEEE. There are 15 residues in the CDR3. V dropped 3 bases and J dropped 2 bases, with 12 bases sitting between them. This CDR3 reads CASSSQGLPYNEQFF. CDR3 nucleotides: TGTGCCAGCAGCTCCCAGGGCCTGCCCTACAATGAGCAGTTCTTC.